These 8 T cell receptor beta chains originate from one sample sequenced in a study of beta chain features in type 1 diabetes. Expressed TCRB transcripts were sequenced because the isolated RNA had all been reverse transcribed beforehand. The protocol was immunoSEQ multiplex PCR, while the TCRdb copy is restricted to in-frame clones and leaves out a portion. The sample includes 250,000 to 350,000 clones, roughly 15% of them seen just once. Sequenced: central memory CD4+ T cells from blood. Source of these receptors: a young man in good health.

This clone has only a few counts. The chain couples TRBV18 to TRBJ1-6, with TRBD1 matching 7 bases. Germline V gene lookup returns CDR1 KGHSH and CDR2 LQKENI. The V and J ends lost 5 bases and 18 bases, in that order; junction bases with no gene match: 13. CDR3 length: 13 amino acids. The CDR3 region has the DNA TGTGCCAGCTCAGGCTCCGGGACAGCGGATACCCACTTT. It encodes CASSGSGTADTHF.

This clone has only a few counts. This chain's CDR3 is CASSGEGTRSQYF. In nucleotides, the CDR3 is TGTGCCAGCAGCGGTGAGGGGACTCGGTCCCAGTACTTC. The V and J genes are TRBV11-3 and TRBJ2-5; TRBD2 is a possible D gene (6 bases). The germline V gene encodes CDR1 SGHNT and CDR2 YENEEA. V gave up 5 bases and J gave up 9 bases, with 16 bases separating them. The CDR3 has 13 amino acids.

This clone has more than one count but fewer than ten. The chain carries TRBV7-2 and TRBJ2-2, with 8 bases that match TRBD1. The length of the CDR3 is 13 residues. With 5 bases clipped from V and 6 bases from J, the junction kept 2 bases outside the gene matches. Per the germline V gene, CDR1 is SGHTA and CDR2 is FQGNSA. Here the CDR3 DNA reads TGTGCCAGCAGCCGGACAGGGCCCGGGGAGCTGTTTTTT. Protein product: CASSRTGPGELFF.

Ten or more counts support this clone. V usage is TRBV10-3 and J usage is TRBJ1-1; 9 bases match TRBD1. This CDR3 contains 19 residues. Per the germline V gene, CDR1 is ENHRY and CDR2 is SYGVKD. V lost 6 bases and J lost 4; bases outside the gene matches: 21. CDR3 amino acids: CAISLQGGTGGPILTEAFF. The CDR3, as DNA: TGTGCCATCAGCCTACAGGGGGGTACAGGGGGCCCAATCCTCACTGAAGCTTTCTTT.

This clone has just a few counts. J is TRBJ2-5 and V is TRBV7-2; D may correspond to TRBD1 or TRBD2 (5 bases each). Trimming cost V 3 bases and J 5 bases, with 16 bases left between them. Germline-derived CDR1 and CDR2 are SGHTA and FQGNSA. The CDR3 covers 15 residues. The CDR3 loop is CASSFVSGPKETQYF. The CDR3 region has the DNA TGTGCCAGCAGCTTCGTATCGGGGCCCAAGGAGACCCAGTACTTC.

This clone occurred a few times. V usage is TRBV2 and J usage is TRBJ1-4, with D possibly matching TRBD1 (5 bases). This CDR3 contains 12 residues. V was cut by 5 bases and J by 13 bases, with 14 bases left in between. Germline V gene data show CDR1 as SNHLY and CDR2 as FYNNEI. The CDR3 reads CASSLTVSRLFF. The CDR3 region has the DNA TGTGCCAGCAGTCTGACAGTCTCTAGACTGTTTTTT.

The chain links TRBV6-5 to TRBJ1-5; D is ambiguous. The V end was cut by 5 bases, the J end by 9 bases, with 14 bases between. The length of the CDR3 is 13 residues. Germline CDR1 reads MNHEY; CDR2 reads SVGAGI. The CDR3 spells CASSEDPTRPQHF. The CDR3 bases are TGTGCCAGCAGTGAAGACCCGACTCGGCCCCAGCATTTT.

The chain carries TRBV9 and TRBJ2-3, with D perhaps being TRBD1 or TRBD2 (5 bases each). This CDR3 has 13 amino acids. Looked up from germline, CDR1 is SGDLS and CDR2 is YYNGEE. V lost 3 bases and J 2 bases, leaving 7 bases between the germline ends. The CDR3 DNA reads TGTGCCAGCAGCGAGGGGACCACAGATACGCAGTATTTT. Protein sequence: CASSEGTTDTQYF.